These T cell receptor beta chains were read from a single sample in a study of shared clonotypes between healthy human individuals. Data came from immunoSEQ multiplex PCR; TCRdb stores just in-frame clones and leaves some out. The data show 400,000 to 550,000 clones, with around 80% seen just once and 12% held by the top ten. The specimen sequenced was PBMCs. All receptors come from a middle-aged woman in good health. Some clones in this sample may be carry-over from other donors' samples. The CDR3 runs from the conserved cysteine through the conserved F or W. D genes are given only for firm matches. Clone size is given for some rows only: seen once, a few or many times, or a class if the clone is expanded.

cdr3_aa: CASLGSLEKLFF; cdr3_nt: TGTGCCAGCCTCGGCAGTTTAGAAAAACTGTTTTTT; cdr3_length: 12; v_call: TRBV6-1; j_call: TRBJ1-4; clone_size: .; d_call: .
cdr3_aa: CASSFRGSLDTEAFF; cdr3_nt: TGTGCCAGCAGCTTTCGGGGGAGCCTGGACACTGAAGCTTTCTTT; cdr3_length: 15; v_call: TRBV7-2; j_call: TRBJ1-1; clone_size: .; d_call: .
cdr3_aa: CASRRDLNGKLFF; cdr3_nt: TGCGCCAGCAGAAGGGACCTGAATGGAAAACTGTTTTTT; cdr3_length: 13; v_call: TRBV5-1; j_call: TRBJ1-4; clone_size: .; d_call: .
cdr3_aa: CAWSLGLAGGYEQFF; cdr3_nt: TGTGCCTGGAGTTTAGGGCTAGCGGGAGGTTATGAGCAGTTCTTC; cdr3_length: 15; v_call: TRBV30; j_call: TRBJ2-1; clone_size: .; d_call: TRBD2
cdr3_aa: CASSLRLAGDYEQYF; cdr3_nt: TGCGCCAGCAGCCTGAGACTAGCGGGGGACTACGAGCAGTACTTC; cdr3_length: 15; v_call: TRBV5-1; j_call: TRBJ2-7; clone_size: .; d_call: TRBD2
cdr3_aa: CASSPSGALHEQYF; cdr3_nt: TGTGCCAGTAGTCCCTCGGGAGCACTACACGAGCAGTACTTC; cdr3_length: 14; v_call: TRBV19; j_call: TRBJ2-7; clone_size: .; d_call: .
cdr3_aa: CASSLPPSGRAHTGELFF; cdr3_nt: TGTGCCAGCAGCTTGCCTCCTAGCGGGAGGGCCCACACCGGGGAGCTGTTTTTT; cdr3_length: 18; v_call: TRBV5-4; j_call: TRBJ2-2; clone_size: .; d_call: TRBD2
cdr3_aa: CASSAGTSGRNTGELFF; cdr3_nt: TGTGCCAGCAGCGCGGGGACTAGCGGGAGGAACACCGGGGAGCTGTTTTTT; cdr3_length: 17; v_call: TRBV9; j_call: TRBJ2-2; clone_size: .; d_call: TRBD2
cdr3_aa: CASSPPPGQGSYEQYF; cdr3_nt: TGTGCCAGCAGTCCCCCACCTGGACAGGGGTCTTACGAGCAGTACTTC; cdr3_length: 16; v_call: TRBV28; j_call: TRBJ2-7; clone_size: .; d_call: TRBD1
cdr3_aa: CASSLAGDRGPLEQYF; cdr3_nt: TGTGCCAGCAGCTTAGCGGGGGACAGGGGGCCGCTTGAGCAGTACTTC; cdr3_length: 16; v_call: TRBV7-8; j_call: TRBJ2-7; clone_size: .; d_call: TRBD1
cdr3_aa: CASSVPGQGLNYGYTF; cdr3_nt: TGTGCCAGCAGTGTTCCGGGACAGGGTCTTAACTATGGCTACACCTTC; cdr3_length: 16; v_call: TRBV6-1; j_call: TRBJ1-2; clone_size: .; d_call: TRBD1
cdr3_aa: CASSLAGELAREELFF; cdr3_nt: TGTGCCAGCAGCTTAGCGGGGGAACTAGCCCGGGAGGAGCTGTTTTTT; cdr3_length: 16; v_call: TRBV7-2; j_call: TRBJ2-2; clone_size: .; d_call: .
cdr3_aa: CASSLGSSPRSGNTIYF; cdr3_nt: TGTGCCAGCAGCTTAGGAAGTTCACCGCGGTCTGGAAACACCATATATTTT; cdr3_length: 17; v_call: TRBV7-9; j_call: TRBJ1-3; clone_size: .; d_call: .
cdr3_aa: CASSPPVVRETQYF; cdr3_nt: TGTGCCAGCTCACCCCCCGTGGTCCGGGAGACCCAGTACTTC; cdr3_length: 14; v_call: TRBV18; j_call: TRBJ2-5; clone_size: .; d_call: .
cdr3_aa: CAWRANAVRVDEAFF; cdr3_nt: TGTGCCTGGAGAGCTAATGCGGTCCGGGTAGATGAAGCTTTCTTT; cdr3_length: 15; v_call: TRBV30; j_call: TRBJ1-1; clone_size: few; d_call: .
cdr3_aa: CASSPATGGTEAFF; cdr3_nt: TGTGCCAGCTCACCAGCGACAGGGGGCACTGAAGCTTTCTTT; cdr3_length: 14; v_call: TRBV18; j_call: TRBJ1-1; clone_size: few; d_call: TRBD1
cdr3_aa: CASSFRQASGELFF; cdr3_nt: TGCGCCAGCAGCTTCCGACAGGCCAGCGGGGAGCTGTTTTTT; cdr3_length: 14; v_call: TRBV5-1; j_call: TRBJ2-2; clone_size: .; d_call: .
cdr3_aa: CASSPTRGFTGELFF; cdr3_nt: TGTGCCAGCAGTCCGACCCGGGGGTTCACCGGGGAGCTGTTTTTT; cdr3_length: 15; v_call: TRBV28; j_call: TRBJ2-2; clone_size: few; d_call: .
cdr3_aa: CASSTPPGQVYGYTF; cdr3_nt: TGTGCCAGCAGCACTCCTCCGGGACAGGTTTATGGCTACACCTTC; cdr3_length: 15; v_call: TRBV9; j_call: TRBJ1-2; clone_size: .; d_call: TRBD1
cdr3_aa: CAHAVGTGADYTF; cdr3_nt: TGTGCACACGCCGTGGGGACAGGGGCCGACTACACCTTC; cdr3_length: 13; v_call: TRBV10-3; j_call: TRBJ1-2; clone_size: .; d_call: TRBD1
cdr3_aa: CASSYGAGASGNTIYF; cdr3_nt: TGTGCCAGCAGTTACGGGGCAGGGGCCTCTGGAAACACCATATATTTT; cdr3_length: 16; v_call: TRBV6-5; j_call: TRBJ1-3; clone_size: few; d_call: .
cdr3_aa: CASGLRDRFLSSNTGELFF; cdr3_nt: TGTGCCAGTGGCCTCCGGGACAGGTTCCTCTCCTCGAACACCGGGGAGCTGTTTTTT; cdr3_length: 19; v_call: TRBV19; j_call: TRBJ2-2; clone_size: .; d_call: TRBD1
cdr3_aa: CASGLYLAGGRLSSFITDTQYF; cdr3_nt: TGTGCTAGTGGTTTGTACTTAGCGGGAGGGCGTTTATCCTCCTTTATCACAGATACGCAGTATTTT; cdr3_length: 22; v_call: TRBV12-5; j_call: TRBJ2-3; clone_size: .; d_call: TRBD2
cdr3_aa: CASRRGLAGETQYF; cdr3_nt: TGTGCCAGCAGGAGAGGGCTAGCGGGTGAGACCCAGTACTTC; cdr3_length: 14; v_call: TRBV7-9; j_call: TRBJ2-5; clone_size: .; d_call: TRBD2
cdr3_aa: CASSTASGSTNEQYF; cdr3_nt: TGTGCCAGCAGTACCGCTAGCGGGAGTACGAACGAGCAGTACTTC; cdr3_length: 15; v_call: TRBV28; j_call: TRBJ2-7; clone_size: .; d_call: TRBD2
cdr3_aa: CAGQVGMGNQPQHF; cdr3_nt: TGTGCCGGACAGGTTGGTATGGGAAATCAGCCCCAGCATTTT; cdr3_length: 14; v_call: TRBV28; j_call: TRBJ1-5; clone_size: few; d_call: TRBD1
cdr3_aa: CSARGGYEQYF; cdr3_nt: TGCAGTGCTAGAGGGGGGTACGAGCAGTACTTC; cdr3_length: 11; v_call: TRBV20-1; j_call: TRBJ2-7; clone_size: .; d_call: .
cdr3_aa: CASSGDFQETQYF; cdr3_nt: TGTGCCAGCAGCGGGGACTTCCAAGAGACCCAGTACTTC; cdr3_length: 13; v_call: TRBV2; j_call: TRBJ2-5; clone_size: once; d_call: .
cdr3_aa: CASRVTGSNQPQHF; cdr3_nt: TGTGCCAGCAGGGTCACAGGGAGCAATCAGCCCCAGCATTTT; cdr3_length: 14; v_call: TRBV28; j_call: TRBJ1-5; clone_size: .; d_call: .